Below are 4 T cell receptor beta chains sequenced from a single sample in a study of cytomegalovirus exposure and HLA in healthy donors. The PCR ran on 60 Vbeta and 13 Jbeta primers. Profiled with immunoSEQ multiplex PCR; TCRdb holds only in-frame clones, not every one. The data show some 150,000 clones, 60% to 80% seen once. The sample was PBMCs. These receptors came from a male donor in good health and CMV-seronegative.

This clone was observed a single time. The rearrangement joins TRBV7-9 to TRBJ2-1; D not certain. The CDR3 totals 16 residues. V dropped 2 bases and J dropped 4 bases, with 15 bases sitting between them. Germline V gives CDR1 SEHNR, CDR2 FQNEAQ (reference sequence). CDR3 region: CASSLWSPEKYNEQFF. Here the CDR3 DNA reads TGTGCCAGCAGCTTATGGAGCCCTGAGAAATACAATGAGCAGTTCTTC.

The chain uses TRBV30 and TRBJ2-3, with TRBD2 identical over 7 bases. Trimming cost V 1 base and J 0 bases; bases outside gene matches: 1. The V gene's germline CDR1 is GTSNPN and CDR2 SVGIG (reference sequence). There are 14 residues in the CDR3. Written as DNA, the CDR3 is TGTGCCTGGAGTGCCGGGGGGAGCACAGATACGCAGTATTTT. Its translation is CAWSAGGSTDTQYF.

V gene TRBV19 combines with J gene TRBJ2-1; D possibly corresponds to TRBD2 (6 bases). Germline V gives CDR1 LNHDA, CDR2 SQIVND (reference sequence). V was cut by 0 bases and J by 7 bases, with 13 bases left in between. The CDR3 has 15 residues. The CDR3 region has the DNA TGTGCCAGTAGTATAGAGGCGCCGGGGAGGAATGAGCAGTTCTTC. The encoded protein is CASSIEAPGRNEQFF.

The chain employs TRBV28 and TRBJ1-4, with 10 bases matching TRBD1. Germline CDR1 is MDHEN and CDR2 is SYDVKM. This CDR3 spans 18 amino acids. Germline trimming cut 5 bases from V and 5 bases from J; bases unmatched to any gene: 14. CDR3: CASSPGGQGKRQNEKLFF. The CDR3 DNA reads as TGTGCCAGCAGTCCAGGGGGACAGGGGAAACGGCAGAATGAAAAACTGTTTTTT.